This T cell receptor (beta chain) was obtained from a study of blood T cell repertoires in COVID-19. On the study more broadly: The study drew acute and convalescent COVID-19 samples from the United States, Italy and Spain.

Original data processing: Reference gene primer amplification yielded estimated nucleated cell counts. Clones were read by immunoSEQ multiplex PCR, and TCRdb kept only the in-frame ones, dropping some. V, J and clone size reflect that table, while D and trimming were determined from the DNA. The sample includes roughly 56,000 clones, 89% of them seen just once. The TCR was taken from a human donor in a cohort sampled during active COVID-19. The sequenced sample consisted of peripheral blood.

The CDR3 DNA sequence: TGTGCCAGCCGGAAACAGACAGAGAACACTGAAGCTTTCTTT. This translates into CASRKQTENTEAFF. J is TRBJ1-1 and V is TRBV27; D possibly corresponds to TRBD1 (5 bases). The germline CDR1 and CDR2 sequences are MNHEY and SMNVEV (reference sequence). This CDR3 spans 14 amino acids. V lost 8 bases and J 1 base, leaving 14 bases between the germline ends.